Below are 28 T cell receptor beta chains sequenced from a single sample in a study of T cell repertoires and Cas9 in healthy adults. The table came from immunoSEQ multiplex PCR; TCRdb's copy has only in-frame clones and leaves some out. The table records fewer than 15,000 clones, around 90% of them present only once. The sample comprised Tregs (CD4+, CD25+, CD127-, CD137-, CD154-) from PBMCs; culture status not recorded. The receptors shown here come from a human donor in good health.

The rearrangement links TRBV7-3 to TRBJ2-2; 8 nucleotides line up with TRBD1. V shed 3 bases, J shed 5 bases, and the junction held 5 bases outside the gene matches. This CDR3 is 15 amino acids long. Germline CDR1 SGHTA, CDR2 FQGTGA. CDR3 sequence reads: CASSFQGAGTGELFF. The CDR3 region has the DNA TGTGCCAGCAGCTTCCAGGGGGCTGGAACCGGGGAGCTGTTTTTT.

The DNA for the CDR3 is TGTGCCAGCAGCCCATCCGGGACAGGGCGCTACGAGCAGTACTTC. Protein product: CASSPSGTGRYEQYF. This rearrangement joins TRBV7-9 to TRBJ2-5; 9 bases line up with TRBD1. The closer fit of TRBJ2-7 to the DNA end suggests the J call may be wrong. This CDR3 is 15 amino acids long. The germline gives CDR1 SEHNR, CDR2 FQNEAQ (reference sequence).

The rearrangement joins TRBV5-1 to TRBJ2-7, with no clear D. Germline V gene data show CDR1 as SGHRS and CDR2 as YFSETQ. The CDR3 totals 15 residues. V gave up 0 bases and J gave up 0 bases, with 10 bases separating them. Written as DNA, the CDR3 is TGCGCCAGCAGCTTGGATGGTAGGAGCTCCTACGAGCAGTACTTC. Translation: CASSLDGRSSYEQYF.

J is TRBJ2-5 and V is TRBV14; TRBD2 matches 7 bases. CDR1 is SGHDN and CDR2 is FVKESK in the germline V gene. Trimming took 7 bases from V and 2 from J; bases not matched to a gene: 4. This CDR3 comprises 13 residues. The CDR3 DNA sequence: TGTGCCAGCAACCGGGGAGGGCAAGAGACCCAGTACTTC. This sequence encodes CASNRGGQETQYF.

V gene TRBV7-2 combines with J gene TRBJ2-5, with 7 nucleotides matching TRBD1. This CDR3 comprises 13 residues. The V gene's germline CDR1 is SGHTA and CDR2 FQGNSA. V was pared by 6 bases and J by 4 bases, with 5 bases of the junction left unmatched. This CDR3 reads CASSPTGRETQYF. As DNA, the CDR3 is TGTGCCAGCAGTCCGACAGGGCGAGAGACCCAGTACTTC.

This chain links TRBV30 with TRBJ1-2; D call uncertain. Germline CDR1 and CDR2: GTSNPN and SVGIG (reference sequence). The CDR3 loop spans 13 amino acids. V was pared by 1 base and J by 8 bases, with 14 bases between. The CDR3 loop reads CAWSAGGGRGYTF. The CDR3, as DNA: TGTGCCTGGAGTGCTGGAGGAGGGCGAGGCTACACCTTC.

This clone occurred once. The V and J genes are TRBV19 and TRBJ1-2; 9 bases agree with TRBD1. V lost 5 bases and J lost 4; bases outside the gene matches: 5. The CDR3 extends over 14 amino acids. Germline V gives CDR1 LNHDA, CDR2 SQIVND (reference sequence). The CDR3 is CASSPRDRVYGYTF. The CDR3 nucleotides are TGTGCCAGTAGTCCGCGGGACAGGGTCTATGGCTACACCTTC.

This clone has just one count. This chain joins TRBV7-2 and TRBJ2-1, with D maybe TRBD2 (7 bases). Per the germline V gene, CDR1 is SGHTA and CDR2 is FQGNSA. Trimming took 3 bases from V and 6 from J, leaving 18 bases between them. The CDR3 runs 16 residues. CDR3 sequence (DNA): TGTGCCAGCAGCTTGATTCGGGGGGCCCCCTCCAATGAGCAGTTCTTC. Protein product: CASSLIRGAPSNEQFF.

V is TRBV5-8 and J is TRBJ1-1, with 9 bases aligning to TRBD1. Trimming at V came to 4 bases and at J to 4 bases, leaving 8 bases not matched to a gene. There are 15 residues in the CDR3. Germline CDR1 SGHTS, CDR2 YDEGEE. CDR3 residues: CASSIRTGVVTEAFF. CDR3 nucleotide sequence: TGTGCCAGCAGCATCCGGACAGGGGTTGTCACTGAAGCTTTCTTT.

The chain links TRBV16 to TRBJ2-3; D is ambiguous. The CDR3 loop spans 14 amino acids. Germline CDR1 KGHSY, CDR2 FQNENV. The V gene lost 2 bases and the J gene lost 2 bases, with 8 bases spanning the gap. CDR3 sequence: CASSQTSSTDTQYF. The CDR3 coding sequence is TGTGCCAGCAGCCAAACTTCCTCCACAGATACGCAGTATTTT.

The CDR3 is CAWSLREGQFF. DNA for the CDR3: TGTGCCTGGAGTTTAAGGGAGGGTCAGTTCTTC. The rearrangement links TRBV30 to TRBJ2-1; 7 bases fit TRBD2. CDR1 GTSNPN and CDR2 SVGIG come from the germline V gene (reference sequence). CDR3 length: 11 amino acids. Trimming at V came to 2 bases and at J to 13 bases, leaving 5 bases not matched to a gene.

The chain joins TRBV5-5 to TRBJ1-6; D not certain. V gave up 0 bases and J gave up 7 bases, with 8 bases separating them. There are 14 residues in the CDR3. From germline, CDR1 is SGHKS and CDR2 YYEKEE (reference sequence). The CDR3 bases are TGTGCCAGCAGCTTGGCCGCGGTAAATTCACCCCTCCACTTT. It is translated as CASSLAAVNSPLHF.

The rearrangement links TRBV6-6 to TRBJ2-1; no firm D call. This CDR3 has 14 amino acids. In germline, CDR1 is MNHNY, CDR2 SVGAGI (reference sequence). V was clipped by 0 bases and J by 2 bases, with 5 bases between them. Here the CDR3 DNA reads TGTGCCAGCAGTTACTCGGGGACCTACAATGAGCAGTTCTTC. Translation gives CASSYSGTYNEQFF.

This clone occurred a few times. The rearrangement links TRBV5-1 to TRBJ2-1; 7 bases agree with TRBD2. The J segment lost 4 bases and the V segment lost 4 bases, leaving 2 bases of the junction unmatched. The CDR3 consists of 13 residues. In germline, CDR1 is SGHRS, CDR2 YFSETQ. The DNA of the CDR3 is TGCGCCAGCAGCGGGGGGGTATACAATGAGCAGTTCTTC. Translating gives CASSGGVYNEQFF.

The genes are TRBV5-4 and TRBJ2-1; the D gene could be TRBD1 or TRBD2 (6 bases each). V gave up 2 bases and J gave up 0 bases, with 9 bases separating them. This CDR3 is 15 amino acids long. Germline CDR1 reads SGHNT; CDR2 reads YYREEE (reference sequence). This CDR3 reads CASSLGGSSYNEQFF. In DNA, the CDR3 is TGTGCCAGCAGCTTAGGGGGGAGCTCCTACAATGAGCAGTTCTTC.

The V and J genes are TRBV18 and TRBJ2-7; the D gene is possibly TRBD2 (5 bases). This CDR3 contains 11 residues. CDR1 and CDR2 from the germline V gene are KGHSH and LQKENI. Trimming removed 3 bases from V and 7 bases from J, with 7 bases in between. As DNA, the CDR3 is TGTGCCAGCTCACCGAGCGGTGAGCAGTACTTC. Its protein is CASSPSGEQYF.

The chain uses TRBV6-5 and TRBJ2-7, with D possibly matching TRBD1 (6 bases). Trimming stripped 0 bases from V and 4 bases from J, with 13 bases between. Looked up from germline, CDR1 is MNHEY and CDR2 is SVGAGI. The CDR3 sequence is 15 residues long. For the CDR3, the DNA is TGTGCCAGCAGTTACTCTTTTACAGGGAGATACGAGCAGTACTTC. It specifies CASSYSFTGRYEQYF.

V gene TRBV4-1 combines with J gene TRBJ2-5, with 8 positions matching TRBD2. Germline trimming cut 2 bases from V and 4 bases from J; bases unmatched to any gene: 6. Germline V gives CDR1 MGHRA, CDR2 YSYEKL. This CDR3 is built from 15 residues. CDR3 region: CASSQPTSVRETQYF. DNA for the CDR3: TGCGCCAGCAGCCAACCGACTAGCGTCCGAGAGACCCAGTACTTC.

CDR3 in DNA: TGTGCCAGCAGCCTCGGCCCAGGCCCCTACACTGAAGCTTTCTTT. Translation gives CASSLGPGPYTEAFF. The gene calls are TRBV14 and TRBJ1-1; D gene ambiguous. The germline V gene has CDR1 SGHDN and CDR2 FVKESK. The CDR3 consists of 15 residues. Trimming pared 4 bases from V and 3 bases from J, leaving 15 bases between.

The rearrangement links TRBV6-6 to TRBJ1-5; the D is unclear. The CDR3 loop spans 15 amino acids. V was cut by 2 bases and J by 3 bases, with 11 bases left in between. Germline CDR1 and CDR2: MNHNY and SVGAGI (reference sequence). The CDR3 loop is CASSYGRFSNQPQHF. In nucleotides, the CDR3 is TGTGCCAGCAGTTACGGGAGGTTTTCCAATCAGCCCCAGCATTTT.

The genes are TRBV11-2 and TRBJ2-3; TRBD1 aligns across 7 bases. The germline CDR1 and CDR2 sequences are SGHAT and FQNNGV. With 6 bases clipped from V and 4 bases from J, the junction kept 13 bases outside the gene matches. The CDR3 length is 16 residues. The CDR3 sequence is CASRRAGTVKADTQYF. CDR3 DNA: TGTGCCAGCAGGCGCGCCGGGACAGTAAAGGCAGATACGCAGTATTTT.

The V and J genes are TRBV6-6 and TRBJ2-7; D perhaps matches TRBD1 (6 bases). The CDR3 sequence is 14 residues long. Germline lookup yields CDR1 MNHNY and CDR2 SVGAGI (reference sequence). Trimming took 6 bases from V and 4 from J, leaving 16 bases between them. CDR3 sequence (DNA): TGTGCCAGCAGAGATGGACAGATACCTTACGAGCAGTACTTC. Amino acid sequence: CASRDGQIPYEQYF.

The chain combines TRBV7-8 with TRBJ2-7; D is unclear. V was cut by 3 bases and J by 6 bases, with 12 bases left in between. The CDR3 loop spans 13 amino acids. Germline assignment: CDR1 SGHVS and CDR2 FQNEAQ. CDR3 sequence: CASSLDLSLEQYF. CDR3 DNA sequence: TGTGCCAGCAGCTTGGACCTGAGCCTCGAGCAGTACTTC.

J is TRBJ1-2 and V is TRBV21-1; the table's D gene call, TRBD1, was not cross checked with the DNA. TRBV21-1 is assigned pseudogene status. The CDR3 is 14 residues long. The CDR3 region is CASSVGTGPDGYTF. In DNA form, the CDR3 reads TGTGCCAGCAGCGTAGGGACAGGGCCGGATGGCTACACCTTC.

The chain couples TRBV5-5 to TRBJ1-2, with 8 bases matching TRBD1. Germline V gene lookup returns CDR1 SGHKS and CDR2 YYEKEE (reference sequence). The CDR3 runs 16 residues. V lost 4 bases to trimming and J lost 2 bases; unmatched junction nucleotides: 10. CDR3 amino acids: CASSPGPDRGNYGYTF. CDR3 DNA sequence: TGTGCCAGCAGCCCGGGGCCCGACAGGGGCAACTATGGCTACACCTTC.

The CDR3 sequence is CASSLEGTGFRNTIYF. CDR3 sequence (DNA): TGTGCCAGCAGCTTGGAAGGGACAGGGTTTCGAAACACCATATATTTT. The chain uses TRBV7-9 and TRBJ1-3; 9 bases agree with TRBD1. CDR1 SEHNR and CDR2 FQNEAQ come from the germline V gene (reference sequence). V shed 3 bases and J 5 bases; nucleotides not matched to a gene: 8. The CDR3 covers 16 residues.

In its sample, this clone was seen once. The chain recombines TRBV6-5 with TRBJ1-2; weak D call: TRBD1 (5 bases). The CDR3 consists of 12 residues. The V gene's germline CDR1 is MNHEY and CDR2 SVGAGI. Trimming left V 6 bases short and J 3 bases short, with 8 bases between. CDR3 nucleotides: TGTGCCAGCAGGTCGGGGGACTATGGCTACACCTTC. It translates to CASRSGDYGYTF.

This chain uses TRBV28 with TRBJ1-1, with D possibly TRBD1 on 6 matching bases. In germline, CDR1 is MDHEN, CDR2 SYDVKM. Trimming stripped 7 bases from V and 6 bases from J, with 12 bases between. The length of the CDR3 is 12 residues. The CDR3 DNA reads TGTGCCAGCATCTCAGGGGTCGCTGAAGCTTTCTTT. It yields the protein CASISGVAEAFF.